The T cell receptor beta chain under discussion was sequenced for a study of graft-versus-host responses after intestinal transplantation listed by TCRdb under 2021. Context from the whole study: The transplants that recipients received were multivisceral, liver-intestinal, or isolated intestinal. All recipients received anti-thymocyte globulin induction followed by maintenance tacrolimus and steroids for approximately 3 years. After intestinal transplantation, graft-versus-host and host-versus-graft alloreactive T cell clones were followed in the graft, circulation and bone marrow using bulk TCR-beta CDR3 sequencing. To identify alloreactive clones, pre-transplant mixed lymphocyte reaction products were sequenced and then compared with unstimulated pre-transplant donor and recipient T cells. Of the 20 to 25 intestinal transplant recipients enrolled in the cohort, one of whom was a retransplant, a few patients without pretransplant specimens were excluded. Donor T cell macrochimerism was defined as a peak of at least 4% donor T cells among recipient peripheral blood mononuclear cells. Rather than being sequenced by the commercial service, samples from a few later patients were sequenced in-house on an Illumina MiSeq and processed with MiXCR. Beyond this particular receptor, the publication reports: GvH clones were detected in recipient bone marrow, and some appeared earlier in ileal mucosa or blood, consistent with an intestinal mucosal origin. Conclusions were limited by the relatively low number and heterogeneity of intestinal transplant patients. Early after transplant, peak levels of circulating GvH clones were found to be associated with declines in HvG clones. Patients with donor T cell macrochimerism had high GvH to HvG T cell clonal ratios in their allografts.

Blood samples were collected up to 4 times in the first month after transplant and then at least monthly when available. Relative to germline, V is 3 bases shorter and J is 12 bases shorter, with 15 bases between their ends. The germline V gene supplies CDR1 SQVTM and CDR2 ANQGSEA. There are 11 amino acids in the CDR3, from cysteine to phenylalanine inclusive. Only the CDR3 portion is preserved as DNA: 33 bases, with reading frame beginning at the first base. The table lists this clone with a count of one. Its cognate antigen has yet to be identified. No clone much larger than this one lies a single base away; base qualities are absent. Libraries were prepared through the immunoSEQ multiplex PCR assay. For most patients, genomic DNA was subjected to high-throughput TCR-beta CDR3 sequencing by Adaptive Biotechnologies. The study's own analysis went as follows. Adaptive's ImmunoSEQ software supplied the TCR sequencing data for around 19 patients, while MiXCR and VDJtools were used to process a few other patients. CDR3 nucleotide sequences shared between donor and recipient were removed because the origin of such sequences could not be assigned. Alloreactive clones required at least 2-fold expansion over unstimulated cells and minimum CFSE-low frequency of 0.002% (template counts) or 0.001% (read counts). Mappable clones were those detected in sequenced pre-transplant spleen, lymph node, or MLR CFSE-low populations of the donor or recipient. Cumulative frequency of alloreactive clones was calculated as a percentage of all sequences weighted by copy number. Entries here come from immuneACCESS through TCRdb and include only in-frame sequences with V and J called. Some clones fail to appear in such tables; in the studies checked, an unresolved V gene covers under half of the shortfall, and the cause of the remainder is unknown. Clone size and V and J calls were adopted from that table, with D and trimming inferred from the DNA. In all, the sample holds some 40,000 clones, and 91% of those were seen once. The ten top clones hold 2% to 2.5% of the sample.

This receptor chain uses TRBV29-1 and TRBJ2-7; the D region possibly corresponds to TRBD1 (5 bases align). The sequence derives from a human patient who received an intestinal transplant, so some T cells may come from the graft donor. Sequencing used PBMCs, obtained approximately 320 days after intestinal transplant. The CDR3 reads CSVEVTGSPYF. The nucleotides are TGCAGCGTTGAGGTTACAGGTAGTCCGTACTTC.